This T cell receptor (beta chain) came from a study of T-cell memory formation after mild COVID-19. About the research overall: TCR clusters were mostly donor specific. General study results and limits: Balance between CD4 and CD8 was seen in clones contracting day 15 to 85, and a CD4+ lean was seen in later expanders. CM and EM subsets held most contracting CD4+ clones; EMRA held CD8+ ones.

With constant-segment primers, 5'RACE yielded cDNA libraries of TCR alpha and TCR beta that carried sample barcodes and UMIs. One entry per CDR3 protein, called by TCRdb with MiXCR from the 5' RACE reads. The table has approximately 500,000 distinct CDR3 sequences, nearly 25% seen once. Remarks on this clonotype: Its antigen is as yet unknown. The junction and the germline gene differ at one end; a read error may be behind it.

Germline V lookup: CDR1 SGHRS, CDR2 YFSETQ. This CDR3 contains 14 residues. The V and J genes are TRBV5-1 and TRBJ1-1; D not certain. This TCR came from an adult woman who had mild COVID-19 (a few samples of this study predate the infection). Cell type and time point are not known. Input material: PBMCs or a T cell subset sorted from them (not recorded which). The CDR3 protein is CASSLLGRETEAFF. CDR3 in DNA: TGCGCCAGCAGCTTATTAGGCCGGGAAACTGAGGCTTTCTTT.